This entry lists 3 T cell receptor beta chains sequenced from one sample in a study of T cells expressing NK-cell markers. TCRdb processed the 5' RACE reads again and assigns one entry to each CDR3 protein, with no DNA. This sample carries roughly 350,000 distinct CDR3 sequences, with around 5% going to the ten biggest clones. The sequenced sample was blood T cells: a sorted CD56 or NKG2C T cell subset, CD4+ or CD8+ T cells, or bulk PBMC T cells (not recorded which). These receptors came from a man between 18 and 69 years old in good health.

This rearrangement joins TRBV2 to TRBJ1-1; TCRdb gives TRBD1 as the D gene, but with no DNA this cannot be confirmed. From germline, CDR1 is SNHLY and CDR2 FYNNEI. The CDR3 totals 14 residues. CDR3 region: CASSVGTVNTEAFF.

The rearrangement links TRBV29-1 to TRBJ2-5; the D call from TCRdb, TRBD1, cannot be confirmed without DNA. Germline values: CDR1 SQVTM, CDR2 ANQGSEA. This CDR3 has 14 residues. CDR3 in amino acids: CSVGAGQHIETQYF.

The J gene is TRBJ2-7, the V gene TRBV20-1. This CDR3 region has 15 residues. Germline V lookup: CDR1 DFQATT, CDR2 SNEGSKA (reference sequence). The chain's CDR3 is CSARDAAELSYEQYF.